The subject of this entry is one T cell receptor beta chain. Its antigen is unknown. CDR1 and CDR2 from the germline V gene are SEHNR and FQNEAQ (reference sequence). V was cut by 4 bases and J by 2 bases, with 18 bases left in between. The CDR3 consists of 17 residues. These data originate in a study of cytomegalovirus exposure and HLA in healthy donors. Overall study results and limits: Some public TCRs appeared in many individuals, while most sequences were rare. Specificity of three CMV-associated chains for CMV antigens was verified in vitro.

Profiling relied on immunoSEQ multiplex PCR, and the TCRdb table lists in-frame clones only, not all of them. The sample has 90,000 to 150,000 clones, around nine tenths seen once; the top ten hold about 6%. This rearrangement joins TRBV7-9 to TRBJ2-1; D might be TRBD2 (6 bases). This receptor was taken from a woman under 30 in good health and CMV-seropositive. Sequenced sample: PBMCs. CDR3 in DNA: TGTGCCAGCAGCTCCACCACCGGGACTGGACCCTACAATGAGCAGTTCTTC. It translates to CASSSTTGTGPYNEQFF. Using reference TRBV7-9 and TRBJ2-1 for the parts outside the CDR3, the full variable domain is DTGVSQNPRHKITKRGQNVTFRCDPISEHNRLYWYRQTLGQGPEFLTYFQNEAQLEKSRLLSDRFSAERPKGSFSTLEIQRTEQGDSAMYLCASSSTTGTGPYNEQFFGPGTRLTVL.